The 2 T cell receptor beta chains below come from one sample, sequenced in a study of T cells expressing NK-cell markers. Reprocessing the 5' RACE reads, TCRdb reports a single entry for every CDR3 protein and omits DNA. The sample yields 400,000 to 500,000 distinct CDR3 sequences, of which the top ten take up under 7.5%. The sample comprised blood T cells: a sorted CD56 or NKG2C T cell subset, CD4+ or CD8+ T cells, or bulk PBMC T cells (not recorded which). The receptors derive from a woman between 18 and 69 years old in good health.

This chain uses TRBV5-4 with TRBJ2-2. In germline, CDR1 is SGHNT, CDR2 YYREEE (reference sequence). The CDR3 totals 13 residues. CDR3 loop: CASRPGPSGELFF. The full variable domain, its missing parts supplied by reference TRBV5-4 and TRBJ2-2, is ETGVTQSPTHLIKTRGQQVTLRCSSQSGHNTVSWYQQALGQGPQFIFQYYREEENGRGNFPPRFSGLQFPNYSSELNVNALELDDSALYLCASRPGPSGELFFGEGSRLTVL.

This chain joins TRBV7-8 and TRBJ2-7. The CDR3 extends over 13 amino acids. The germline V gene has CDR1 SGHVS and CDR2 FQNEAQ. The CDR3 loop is CASSLAVVREQYF.